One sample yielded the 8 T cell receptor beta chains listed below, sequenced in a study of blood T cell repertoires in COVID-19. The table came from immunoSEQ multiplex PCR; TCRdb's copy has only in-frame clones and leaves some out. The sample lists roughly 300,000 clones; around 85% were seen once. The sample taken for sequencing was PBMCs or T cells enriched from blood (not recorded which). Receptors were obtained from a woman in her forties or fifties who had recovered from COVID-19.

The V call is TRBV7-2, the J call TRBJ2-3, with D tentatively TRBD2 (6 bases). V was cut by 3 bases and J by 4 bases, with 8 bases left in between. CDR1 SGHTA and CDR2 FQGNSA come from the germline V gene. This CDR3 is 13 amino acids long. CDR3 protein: CASSLGEADTQYF. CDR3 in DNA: TGTGCCAGCAGCTTGGGGGAGGCAGATACGCAGTATTTT.

The CDR3 DNA sequence: TGTGCCAGCTCAGGAACCACAGGGGATGGCTACACCTTC. Residues: CASSGTTGDGYTF. The V call is TRBV18, the J call TRBJ1-2; 7 bases agree with TRBD1. The CDR3 loop spans 13 amino acids. V lost 5 bases and J lost 6; bases outside the gene matches: 6. Germline V gene lookup returns CDR1 KGHSH and CDR2 LQKENI.

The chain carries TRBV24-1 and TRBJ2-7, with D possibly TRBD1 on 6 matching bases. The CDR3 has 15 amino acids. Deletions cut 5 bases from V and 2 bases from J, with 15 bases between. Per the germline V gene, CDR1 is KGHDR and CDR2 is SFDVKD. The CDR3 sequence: CATSGRGTPAYEQYF. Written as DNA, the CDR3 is TGTGCCACCAGTGGAAGAGGGACACCAGCCTACGAGCAGTACTTC.

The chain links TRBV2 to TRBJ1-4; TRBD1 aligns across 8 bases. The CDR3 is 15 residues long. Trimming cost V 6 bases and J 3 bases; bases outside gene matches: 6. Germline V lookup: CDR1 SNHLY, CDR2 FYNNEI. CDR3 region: CASSRQGLPNEKLFF. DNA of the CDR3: TGTGCCAGCAGCCGACAGGGGCTCCCTAATGAAAAACTGTTTTTT.

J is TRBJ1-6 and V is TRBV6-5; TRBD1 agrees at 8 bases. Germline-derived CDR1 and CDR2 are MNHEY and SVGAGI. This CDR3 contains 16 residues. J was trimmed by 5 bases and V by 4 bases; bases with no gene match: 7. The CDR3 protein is CASSFYGQGDNSPLHF. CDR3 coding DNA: TGTGCCAGCAGTTTCTACGGACAGGGCGATAATTCACCCCTCCACTTT.

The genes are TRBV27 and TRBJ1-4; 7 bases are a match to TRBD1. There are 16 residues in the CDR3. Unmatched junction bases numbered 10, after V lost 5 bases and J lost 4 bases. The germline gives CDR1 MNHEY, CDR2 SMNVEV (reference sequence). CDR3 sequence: CASSLGLGQLNEKLFF. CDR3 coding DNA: TGTGCCAGCAGTCTGGGGTTGGGACAGCTTAATGAAAAACTGTTTTTT.

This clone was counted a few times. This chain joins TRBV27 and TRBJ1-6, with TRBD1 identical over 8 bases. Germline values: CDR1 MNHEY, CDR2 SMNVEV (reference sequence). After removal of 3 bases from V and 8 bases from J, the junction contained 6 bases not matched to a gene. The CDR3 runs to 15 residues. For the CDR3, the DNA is TGTGCCAGCAGTTTCCTGGACAGGGATGATTCACCCCTCCACTTT. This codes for CASSFLDRDDSPLHF.

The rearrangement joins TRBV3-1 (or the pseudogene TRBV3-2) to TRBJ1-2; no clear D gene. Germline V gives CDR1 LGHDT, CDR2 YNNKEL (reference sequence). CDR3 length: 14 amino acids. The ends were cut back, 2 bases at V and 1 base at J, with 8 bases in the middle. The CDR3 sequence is CASSQNVDNYGYTF. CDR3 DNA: TGTGCCAGCAGCCAAAACGTAGATAACTATGGCTACACCTTC.